The rows below give T cell receptor beta chains drawn from one sample of a study of neurological immune-mediated disorders. TCRdb called the 5' RACE reads again in MiXCR, with one record for every CDR3 protein. The sample shows approximately 30,000 distinct CDR3 sequences, 6.6% of them seen only once. The sample was PBMCs. The receptor source for this set is a woman in her forties or fifties in good health. Both conserved end residues are part of each CDR3. The D gene is left open where the match is weak. Size is stated as once, few, many, or a class for an expanded clone.

j_call	d_call	v_call	clone_size	cdr3_aa	cdr3_nt
TRBJ2-4	.	TRBV11-2	once	CDSSLEKGNIQYF	TGTGACAGCAGCCTCGAAAAAGGGAACATTCAGTACTTC
TRBJ2-2	.	TRBV20-1	many	CSASGLNTGELFF	TGCAGTGCTAGCGGGTTGAACACCGGGGAGCTGTTTTTT
TRBJ2-7	TRBD2	TRBV5-1	many	CASSLGLAGSYEQYF	TGCGCCAGCAGCTTGGGACTAGCGGGCTCCTACGAGCAGTACTTC
TRBJ2-1	TRBD2	TRBV5-5	many	CASSPWASGGARDEQFF	TGTGCCAGCAGCCCGTGGGCTAGCGGGGGGGCCCGCGATGAGCAGTTCTTC
TRBJ2-3	TRBD1	TRBV27	many	CASRKDRGPDTQYF	TGTGCCAGCAGGAAGGACAGGGGGCCAGATACGCAGTATTTT
TRBJ2-7	TRBD2	TRBV20-1	many	CSASGRGGYEQYF	TGCAGTGCTAGTGGTCGGGGGGGCTACGAGCAGTACTTC
TRBJ1-3	TRBD1	TRBV10-3	few	CAISQPTGSRNTIYF	TGTGCCATCAGTCAACCGACAGGGTCACGAAACACCATATATTTT
TRBJ2-7	TRBD1	TRBV6-5	many	CASSPTSTGQGGGYEQYF	TGTGCCAGCAGTCCCACCTCTACCGGACAGGGGGGAGGCTACGAGCAGTACTTC
TRBJ1-1	.	TRBV25-1	many	CASSEGNPTTEAFF	TGTGCCAGCAGTGAAGGGAACCCAACCACTGAAGCTTTCTTT
TRBJ2-5	TRBD2	TRBV10-3	many	CAIRGLAGDQYF	TGTGCCATAAGGGGACTAGCGGGAGATCAGTACTTC
TRBJ1-6	TRBD1	TRBV9	many	CASSPHRTGNSPLHF	TGTGCCAGCAGCCCCCACCGGACAGGAAATTCACCCCTCCACTTT
TRBJ2-1	.	TRBV20-1	many	CSARGRLSTSSSYNEQFF	TGCAGTGCTCGAGGTAGACTTTCGACATCGAGCTCCTACAATGAGCAGTTCTTC
TRBJ2-7	.	TRBV15	many	CATSRGGTAEQYF	TGTGCCACCAGCAGAGGGGGAACAGCCGAGCAGTACTTC
TRBJ2-5	TRBD2	TRBV7-8	many	CASSPRIAGGQETQYF	TGTGCCAGCAGCCCTCGGATAGCGGGAGGGCAAGAGACCCAGTACTTC
TRBJ2-3	.	TRBV7-2	medium-sized	CASSPLGSTDTQYF	TGTGCCAGCAGCCCGCTGGGGAGCACAGATACGCAGTATTTT
TRBJ2-1	.	TRBV7-2	many	CASSLRLAISRLVDEQFF	TGTGCCAGCAGCTTAAGGTTGGCGATAAGCCGACTAGTGGATGAGCAGTTCTTC
TRBJ2-7	.	TRBV29-1	many	CSVIFLANEQYF	TGCAGCGTTATCTTTCTAGCGAACGAGCAGTACTTC
TRBJ2-3	TRBD2	TRBV20-1	many	CSATGSGGSQYF	TGCAGTGCCACCGGTTCGGGGGGATCGCAGTATTTT
TRBJ2-1	TRBD1	TRBV7-2	many	CASSLNRGGFNEQFF	TGTGCCAGCAGCTTAAACAGGGGCGGCTTTAATGAGCAGTTCTTC
TRBJ1-5	.	TRBV20-1	many	CSAREVGGYSNQPQHF	TGCAGTGCTAGGGAGGTGGGGGGTTATAGCAATCAGCCCCAGCATTTT
TRBJ2-1	TRBD2	TRBV5-1	many	CASSTGLAQFF	TGCGCCAGCAGCACAGGACTAGCGCAGTTCTTC
TRBJ2-7	TRBD2	TRBV20-1	many	CSAIGLAGRPSYEQYF	TGCAGTGCTATAGGACTAGCGGGACGGCCCTCCTACGAGCAGTACTTC
TRBJ1-2	.	TRBV29-1	many	CSVRSLNGAYGYTF	TGCAGCGTTCGCAGCCTAAATGGGGCCTATGGCTACACCTTC
TRBJ1-5	.	TRBV28	many	CASSEGGLLEHF	TGTGCCAGCAGTGAAGGCGGGCTACTCGAGCATTTT
TRBJ2-2	.	TRBV7-9	many	CASSPWGSTRGGELFF	TGTGCCAGCAGCCCCTGGGGTTCTACCCGAGGAGGGGAGCTGTTTTTT